One and the same sample provided the 5 T cell receptor beta chains below, sequenced in a study of blood T cell repertoires in COVID-19. Produced via immunoSEQ multiplex PCR; TCRdb's table is partial and in-frame only. The sample consists of 79,000 or so clones, 85% of them appearing once. The sample was peripheral blood. The receptors originated from a man aged 55 to 70 with COVID-19, enrolled during active disease.

This rearrangement joins TRBV5-4 to TRBJ1-5; maybe TRBD1 (5 bases). The CDR3 is 14 residues long. Germline V gene lookup returns CDR1 SGHNT and CDR2 YYREEE (reference sequence). V was trimmed by 1 base and J by 5 bases, leaving 10 bases between them. The CDR3 DNA is TGTGCCAGCAGCTTGCAGGGTAAGGATCAGCCCCAGCATTTT. It translates to CASSLQGKDQPQHF.

The rearrangement links TRBV29-1 to TRBJ1-2, with 10 bases that match TRBD1. The V gene end was trimmed by 7 bases and the J gene end by 8 bases; junction bases not matched to a gene: 10. CDR1 is SQVTM and CDR2 is ANQGSEA in the germline V gene. CDR3 size: 13 residues. CDR3 nucleotides: TGCAGCGGCTCTCCGGGACAGGGGTCGGGCTACACCTTC. Amino acids: CSGSPGQGSGYTF.

This clone is a singleton in its sample. The rearrangement uses TRBV3-1 (or the pseudogene TRBV3-2) and TRBJ1-2, with D tentatively TRBD1 (6 bases). V lost 4 bases and J 4 bases, leaving 16 bases between the germline ends. The germline V gene encodes CDR1 LGHDT and CDR2 YNNKEL (reference sequence). The CDR3 is 15 amino acids. Here the CDR3 DNA reads TGTGCCAGCAGCCTTGCCGGGACACTGATCTATGGCTACACCTTC. This gives the protein CASSLAGTLIYGYTF.

The chain is built from TRBV30 and TRBJ1-4, with D possibly TRBD1 on 6 matching bases. Germline V gene data show CDR1 as GTSNPN and CDR2 as SVGIG (reference sequence). The CDR3 has 13 amino acids. V was cut by 5 bases and J by 3 bases, with 10 bases left in between. CDR3 sequence (DNA): TGTGCCTGGGGGGGACACCCTAATGAAAAACTGTTTTTT. It specifies CAWGGHPNEKLFF.

The chain uses TRBV10-3 and TRBJ1-2, with 9 bases fitting TRBD1. There are 15 residues in the CDR3. Germline V gene sequence: CDR1 ENHRY, CDR2 SYGVKD. Trimming removed 3 bases from V and 7 bases from J; junction bases left unmatched: 9. The CDR3 sequence: CAISEAGQGSLGYTF. CDR3 nucleotide sequence: TGTGCCATCAGTGAAGCGGGACAGGGTAGTCTTGGCTACACCTTC.